The 14 T cell receptor beta chains below were found in one sample sequenced in a study of regulatory T cells in long-lasting Graves disease. This sample's time point: persistent/refractory GD, antithyroid drugs over 5 years with positive TRAb. TCR sequences were obtained from RNA taken from PBMCs. In building TCR beta libraries, iRepertoire HTBI primers were used together with Arm-PCR of CDR3 regions. TCRdb redid the calling of the multiplex PCR reads with MiXCR, one entry per CDR3 protein. The sample carries about 470,000 distinct CDR3 sequences, about 20% recorded once. The material was peripheral blood mononuclear cells (PBMCs), obtained when the disease was refractory, from a patient treated with antithyroid drugs. Receptors were obtained from a female donor with Graves disease.

This clonotype was found many times. The chain combines TRBV7-6 with TRBJ2-7, with 10 bases aligning to TRBD1. Germline V gene sequence: CDR1 SGHVS, CDR2 FNYEAQ. The CDR3 consists of 14 residues. J was trimmed by 5 bases and V by 5 bases; bases with no gene match: 6. CDR3 protein: CASSPTGGQDEQYF. The DNA for the CDR3 is TGTGCCAGCAGCCCGACAGGGGGCCAGGACGAGCAGTACTTC.

The CDR3 here is CAIRPMGQGNYEQYF. The CDR3 DNA reads as TGTGCCATCAGACCAATGGGACAGGGGAATTACGAGCAGTACTTC. This rearrangement joins TRBV10-3 to TRBJ2-7; 10 bases align to TRBD1. Germline V gene data show CDR1 as ENHRY and CDR2 as SYGVKD. The V and J ends lost 6 bases and 4 bases, in that order; junction bases with no gene match: 9. There are 15 residues in the CDR3.

This clonotype showed up just a few times. This chain connects TRBV11-2 to TRBJ2-3; unclear D gene. Germline values: CDR1 SGHAT, CDR2 FQNNGV. V was cut by 6 bases and J by 1 base, with 8 bases left in between. The CDR3 has 13 amino acids. CDR3 sequence (DNA): TGTGCCAGCAGGTGGGCGGGCACAGATACGCAGTATTTT. Residues: CASRWAGTDTQYF. The full variable domain, with the rest looked up from reference TRBV11-2 and TRBJ2-3, is EAGVAQSPRYKIIEKRQSVAFWCNPISGHATLYWYQQILGQGPKLLIQFQNNGVVDDSQLPKDRFSAERLKGVDSTLKIQPAKLEDSAVYLCASRWAGTDTQYFGPGTRLTVL.

This clonotype showed up many times. This chain links TRBV11-3 with TRBJ2-2; the match to TRBD2 covers 7 bases. The CDR3 runs to 16 residues. V shed 1 base, J shed 4 bases, and the junction held 6 bases outside the gene matches. Looked up from germline, CDR1 is SGHNT and CDR2 is YENEEA. CDR3 region: CASSLVRGSVTGELFF. The CDR3 coding sequence is TGTGCCAGCAGCTTAGTGCGGGGGTCAGTCACCGGGGAGCTGTTTTTT.

This clonotype was recorded many times. The V gene is TRBV7-9, the J gene TRBJ1-3, with TRBD1 identical over 9 bases. The V gene's germline CDR1 is SEHNR and CDR2 FQNEAQ (reference sequence). Unmatched junction bases numbered 4, after V lost 8 bases and J lost 2 bases. The CDR3 spans 14 residues. The CDR3 reads CASLWTGAGNTIYF. CDR3 DNA: TGTGCCAGCCTCTGGACAGGGGCTGGAAACACCATATATTTT.

This clonotype appeared many times. This chain links TRBV27 with TRBJ2-7; 10 bases match TRBD2. Germline-derived CDR1 and CDR2 are MNHEY and SMNVEV (reference sequence). V was pared by 5 bases and J by 1 base, with 8 bases of the junction left unmatched. CDR3 length equals 16 residues. The CDR3 loop is CASSPQTSGLSYEQYF. The CDR3 nucleotides are TGTGCCAGCAGTCCTCAGACTAGCGGGTTATCCTACGAGCAGTACTTC.

This clonotype has ten or more counts. The J gene is TRBJ2-7, the V gene TRBV29-1, with 7 bases that match TRBD1. The V gene's germline CDR1 is SQVTM and CDR2 ANQGSEA. J was trimmed by 6 bases and V by 6 bases; bases with no gene match: 11. This CDR3 comprises 13 residues. The CDR3 DNA reads TGCAGCGTCGCCCTAACAGGGGCAAGCGAGCAGTACTTC. Residues: CSVALTGASEQYF.

This clonotype was found a few times. The chain couples TRBV11-1 to TRBJ2-7; 9 nucleotides align to TRBD1. Germline lookup yields CDR1 SGHAT and CDR2 FQDESV (reference sequence). Trimming removed 2 bases from V and 5 bases from J; junction bases left unmatched: 4. This CDR3 is 14 amino acids long. CDR3 loop: CASSLFTGGHEQYF. The CDR3 region has the DNA TGTGCCAGCAGCTTATTTACAGGGGGCCACGAGCAGTACTTC. The whole variable domain, remainder taken from reference TRBV11-1 and TRBJ2-7, is EAEVAQSPRYKITEKSQAVAFWCDPISGHATLYWYRQILGQGPELLVQFQDESVVDDSQLPKDRFSAERLKGVDSTLKIQPAELGDSAMYLCASSLFTGGHEQYFGPGTRLTVT.

This CDR3 reads CASRPLGRGSRRETQYF. CDR3 nucleotides: TGTGCCAGCAGGCCCCTGGGCCGGGGGTCGCGGAGAGAGACCCAGTACTTC. The gene calls are TRBV6-2 or TRBV6-3 and TRBJ2-5; the D gene is possibly TRBD2 (6 bases). Germline loops: CDR1 MNHEY, CDR2 SVGEGT. This CDR3 has 17 residues. V was trimmed by 6 bases and J by 4 bases, leaving 24 bases between them.

As regards this clonotype: A much bigger clone sits one base away, suggesting this may be a read error. V usage is TRBV27 and J usage is TRBJ2-7; no clear D. Germline lookup yields CDR1 MNHEY and CDR2 SMNVEV (reference sequence). The CDR3 spans 16 residues. The CDR3 sequence is CASSQSRDRRSYGQYF. DNA of the CDR3: TGTGCCAGCAGTCAATCCCGAGACCGTCGCTCCTACGGGCAGTACTTC.

This clonotype was counted a few times. A much larger clone differs by one base, so this may be a read error. Because it lacks the conserved phenylalanine or tryptophan at the end, this CDR3 is likely a read error. V and J are TRBV3-1 and TRBJ1-2, with D tentatively TRBD1 (6 bases). The CDR3 covers 15 residues. CDR1 is LGHDT, CDR2 YNNKEL, per germline (reference sequence). Trimming cost V 1 base and J 2 bases, with 11 bases left between them. CDR3 in amino acids: CASSQGGLGNYGYTL. CDR3 sequence (DNA): TGTGCCAGCAGCCAAGGGGGGCTGGGGAACTATGGCTACACCCTC.

V gene TRBV7-9 combines with J gene TRBJ1-2; D gene ambiguous. The germline CDR1 and CDR2 sequences are SEHNR and FQNEAQ (reference sequence). The CDR3 covers 12 residues. Trimming shortened V by 5 bases and J by 8 bases, and 12 bases separated the two germline ends. CDR3 bases: TGTGCCAGCAGCGCCGCGGCCCACGGCTACACCTTC. This encodes CASSAAAHGYTF.

At least ten counts were recorded for this clonotype. The chain joins TRBV6-5 to TRBJ2-7; no clear D. Trimming shortened V by 2 bases and J by 0 bases, and 5 bases separated the two germline ends. Germline CDR1 MNHEY, CDR2 SVGAGI. The CDR3 is 13 residues long. CDR3 residues: CASSYTASYEQYF. CDR3 DNA sequence: TGTGCCAGCAGTTACACCGCCTCCTACGAGCAGTACTTC.

This clonotype was picked up many times. The chain has TRBV20-1 and TRBJ2-7; 9 nucleotides line up with TRBD2. V trimming: 1 base; J trimming: 7 bases; junction bases outside the gene matches: 11. Germline loops: CDR1 DFQATT, CDR2 SNEGSKA (reference sequence). CDR3 length: 15 amino acids. The CDR3 sequence: CSARVHAGGPLEQYF. The DNA for the CDR3 is TGCAGTGCTAGAGTTCACGCGGGAGGGCCCTTGGAGCAGTACTTC.